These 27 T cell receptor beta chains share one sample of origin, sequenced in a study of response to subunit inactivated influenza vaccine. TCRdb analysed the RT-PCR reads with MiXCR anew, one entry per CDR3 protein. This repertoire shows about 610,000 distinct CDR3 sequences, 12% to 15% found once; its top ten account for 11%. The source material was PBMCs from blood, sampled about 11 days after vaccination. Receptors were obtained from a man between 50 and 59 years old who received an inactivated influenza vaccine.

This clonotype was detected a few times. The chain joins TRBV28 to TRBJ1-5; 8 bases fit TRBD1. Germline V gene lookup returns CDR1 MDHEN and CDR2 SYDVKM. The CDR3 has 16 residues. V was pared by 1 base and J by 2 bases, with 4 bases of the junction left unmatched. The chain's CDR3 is CASSLFRTGRNQPQHF. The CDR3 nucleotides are TGTGCCAGCAGTTTATTCCGGACAGGGCGCAATCAGCCCCAGCATTTT.

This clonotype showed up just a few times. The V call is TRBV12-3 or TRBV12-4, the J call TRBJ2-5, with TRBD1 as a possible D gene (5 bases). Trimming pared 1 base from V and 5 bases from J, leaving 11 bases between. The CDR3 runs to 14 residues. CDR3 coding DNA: TGTGCCAGCAGTTTAGAGGGCAGGGTCGAGACCCAGTACTTC. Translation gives CASSLEGRVETQYF.

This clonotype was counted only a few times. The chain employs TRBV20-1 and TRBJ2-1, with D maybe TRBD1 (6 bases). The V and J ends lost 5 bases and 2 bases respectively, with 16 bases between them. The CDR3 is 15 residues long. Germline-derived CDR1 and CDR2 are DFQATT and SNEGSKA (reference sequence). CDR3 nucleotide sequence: TGCAGTGCTCATCAAACAGGGATAACCTACAATGAGCAGTTCTTC. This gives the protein CSAHQTGITYNEQFF.

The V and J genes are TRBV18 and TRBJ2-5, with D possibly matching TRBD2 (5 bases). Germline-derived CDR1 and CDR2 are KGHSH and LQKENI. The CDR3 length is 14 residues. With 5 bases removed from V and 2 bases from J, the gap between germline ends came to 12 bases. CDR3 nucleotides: TGTGCCAGCTCATCTTTGACGGGGCAAGAGACCCAGTACTTC. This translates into CASSSLTGQETQYF.

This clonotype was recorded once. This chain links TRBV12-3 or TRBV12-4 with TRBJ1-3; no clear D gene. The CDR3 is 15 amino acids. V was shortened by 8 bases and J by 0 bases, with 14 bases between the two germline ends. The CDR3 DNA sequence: TGTGCCAGCTGTATTTCAGGTTTCTCTGGAAACACCATATATTTT. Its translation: CASCISGFSGNTIYF.

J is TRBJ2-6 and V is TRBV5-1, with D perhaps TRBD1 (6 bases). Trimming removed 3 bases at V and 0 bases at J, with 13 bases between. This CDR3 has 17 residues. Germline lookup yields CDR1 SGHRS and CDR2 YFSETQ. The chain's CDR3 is CASSSRDMDSGANVLTF. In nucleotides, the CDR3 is TGCGCCAGCAGCTCCCGGGACATGGACTCTGGGGCCAACGTCCTGACTTTC.

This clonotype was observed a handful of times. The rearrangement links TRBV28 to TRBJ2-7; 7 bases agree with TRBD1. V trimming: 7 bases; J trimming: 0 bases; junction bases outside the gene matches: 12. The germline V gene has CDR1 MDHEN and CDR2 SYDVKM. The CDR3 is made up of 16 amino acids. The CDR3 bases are TGTGCCAGCACCCCATCCTCAGGGGGTGTCTCCTACGAGCAGTACTTC. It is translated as CASTPSSGGVSYEQYF.

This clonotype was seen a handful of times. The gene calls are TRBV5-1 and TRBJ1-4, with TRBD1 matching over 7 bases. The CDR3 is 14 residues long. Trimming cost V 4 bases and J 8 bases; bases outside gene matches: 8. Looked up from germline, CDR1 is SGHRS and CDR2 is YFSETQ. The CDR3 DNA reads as TGCGCCAGCAGCCGGGACAGTAGGAAGGAAAAACTGTTTTTT. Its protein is CASSRDSRKEKLFF.

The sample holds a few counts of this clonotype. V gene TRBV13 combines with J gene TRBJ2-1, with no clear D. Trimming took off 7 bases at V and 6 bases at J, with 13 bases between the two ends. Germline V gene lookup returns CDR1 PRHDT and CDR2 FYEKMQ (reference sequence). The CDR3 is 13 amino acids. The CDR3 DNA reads TGTGCCAGCAACCACCCGGGCGGCAATGAGCAGTTCTTC. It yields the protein CASNHPGGNEQFF.

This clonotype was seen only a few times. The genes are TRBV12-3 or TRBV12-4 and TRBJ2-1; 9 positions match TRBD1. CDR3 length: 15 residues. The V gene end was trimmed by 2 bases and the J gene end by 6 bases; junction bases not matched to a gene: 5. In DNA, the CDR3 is TGTGCCAGCAGTTTATCGGGACAGGGAACCAATGAGCAGTTCTTC. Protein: CASSLSGQGTNEQFF.

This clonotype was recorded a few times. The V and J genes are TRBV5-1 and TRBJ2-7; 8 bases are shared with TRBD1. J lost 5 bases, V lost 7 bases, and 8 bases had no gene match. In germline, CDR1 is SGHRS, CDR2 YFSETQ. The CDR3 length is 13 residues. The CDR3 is CASFGQGNDEQYF. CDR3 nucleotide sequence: TGCGCCAGCTTCGGACAGGGTAACGACGAGCAGTACTTC.

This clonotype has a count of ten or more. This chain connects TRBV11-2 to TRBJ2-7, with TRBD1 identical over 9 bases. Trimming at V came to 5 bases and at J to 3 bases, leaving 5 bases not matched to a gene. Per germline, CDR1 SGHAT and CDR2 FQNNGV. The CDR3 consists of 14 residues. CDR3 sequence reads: CASSPLTGGYEQYF. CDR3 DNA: TGTGCCAGCAGCCCGTTGACAGGGGGCTACGAGCAGTACTTC.

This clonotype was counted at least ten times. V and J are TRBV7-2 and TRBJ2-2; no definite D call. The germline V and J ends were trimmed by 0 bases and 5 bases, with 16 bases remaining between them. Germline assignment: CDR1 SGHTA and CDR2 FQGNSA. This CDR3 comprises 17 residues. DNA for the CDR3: TGTGCCAGCAGCTTAGCGGTTGGCAGAGTCATGACCGGGGAGCTGTTTTTT. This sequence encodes CASSLAVGRVMTGELFF.

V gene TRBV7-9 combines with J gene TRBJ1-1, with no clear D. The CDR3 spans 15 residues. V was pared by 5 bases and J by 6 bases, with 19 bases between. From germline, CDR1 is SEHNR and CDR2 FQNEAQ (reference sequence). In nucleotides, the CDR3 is TGTGCCAGCAGCCGAGCCCGGAGTCAGTCATCTGAAGCTTTCTTT. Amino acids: CASSRARSQSSEAFF.

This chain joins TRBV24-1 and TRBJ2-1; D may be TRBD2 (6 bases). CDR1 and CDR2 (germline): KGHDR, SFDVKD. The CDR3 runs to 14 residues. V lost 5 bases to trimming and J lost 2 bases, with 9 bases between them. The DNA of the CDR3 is TGTGCCACCAGTGGTCCGGGAGCCTACAATGAGCAGTTCTTC. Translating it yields CATSGPGAYNEQFF.

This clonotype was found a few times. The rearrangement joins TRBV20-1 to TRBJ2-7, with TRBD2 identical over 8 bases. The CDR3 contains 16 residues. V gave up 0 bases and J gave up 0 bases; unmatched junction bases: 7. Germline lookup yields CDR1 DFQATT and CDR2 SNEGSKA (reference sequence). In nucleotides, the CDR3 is TGCAGTGCTAGAGATGCGGGCAGCGGGAGCTCCTACGAGCAGTACTTC. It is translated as CSARDAGSGSSYEQYF.

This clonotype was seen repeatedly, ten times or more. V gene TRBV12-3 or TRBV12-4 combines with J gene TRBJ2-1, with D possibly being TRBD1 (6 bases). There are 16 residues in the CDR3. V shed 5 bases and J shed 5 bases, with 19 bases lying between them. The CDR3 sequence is CASSPANRVGNNEQFF. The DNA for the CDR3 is TGTGCCAGCAGTCCTGCCAACAGGGTTGGCAACAATGAGCAGTTCTTC.

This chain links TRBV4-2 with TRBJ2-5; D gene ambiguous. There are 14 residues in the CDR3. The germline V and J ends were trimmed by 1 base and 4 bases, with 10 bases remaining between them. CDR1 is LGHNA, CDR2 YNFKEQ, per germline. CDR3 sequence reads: CASSQVTSGETQYF. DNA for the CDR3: TGTGCCAGCAGCCAAGTGACCTCAGGAGAGACCCAGTACTTC.

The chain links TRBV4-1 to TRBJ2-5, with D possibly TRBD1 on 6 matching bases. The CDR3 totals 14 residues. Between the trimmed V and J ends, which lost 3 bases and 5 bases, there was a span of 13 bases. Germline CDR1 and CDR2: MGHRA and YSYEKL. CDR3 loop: CASSQYRVMETQYF. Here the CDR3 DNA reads TGCGCCAGCAGCCAGTACAGGGTTATGGAGACCCAGTACTTC.

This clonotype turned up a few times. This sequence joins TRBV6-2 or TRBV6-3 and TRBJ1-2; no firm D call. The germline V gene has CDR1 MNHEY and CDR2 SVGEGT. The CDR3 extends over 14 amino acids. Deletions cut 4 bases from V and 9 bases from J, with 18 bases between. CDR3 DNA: TGTGCCAGCAGTTCACGACCGACAAACGGTCGCTACACCTTC. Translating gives CASSSRPTNGRYTF.

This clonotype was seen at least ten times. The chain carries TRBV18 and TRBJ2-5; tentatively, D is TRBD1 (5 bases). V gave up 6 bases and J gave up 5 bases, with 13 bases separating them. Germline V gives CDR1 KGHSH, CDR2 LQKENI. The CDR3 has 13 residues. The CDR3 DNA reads TGTGCCAGCTCCCCTTGGGGCTTCGAGACCCAGTACTTC. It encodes CASSPWGFETQYF.

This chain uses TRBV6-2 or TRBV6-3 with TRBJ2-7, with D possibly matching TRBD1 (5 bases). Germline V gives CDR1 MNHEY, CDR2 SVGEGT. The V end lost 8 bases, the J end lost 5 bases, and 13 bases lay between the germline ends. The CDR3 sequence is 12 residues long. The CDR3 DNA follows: TGTGCCAGCGGAGCAGGGAACCACGAGCAGTACTTC. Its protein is CASGAGNHEQYF.

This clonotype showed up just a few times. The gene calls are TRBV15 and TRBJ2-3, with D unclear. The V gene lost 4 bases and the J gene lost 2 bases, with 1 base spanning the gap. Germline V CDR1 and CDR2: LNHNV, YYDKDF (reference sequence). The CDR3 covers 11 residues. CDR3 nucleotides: TGTGCCACCAGCACCACAGATACGCAGTATTTT. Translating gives CATSTTDTQYF.

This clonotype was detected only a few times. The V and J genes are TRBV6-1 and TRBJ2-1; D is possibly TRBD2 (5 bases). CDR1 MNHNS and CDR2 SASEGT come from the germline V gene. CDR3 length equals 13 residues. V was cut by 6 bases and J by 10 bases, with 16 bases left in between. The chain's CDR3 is CASSPSFGGEQFF. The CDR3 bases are TGTGCCAGCAGCCCAAGTTTCGGAGGCGAGCAGTTCTTC.

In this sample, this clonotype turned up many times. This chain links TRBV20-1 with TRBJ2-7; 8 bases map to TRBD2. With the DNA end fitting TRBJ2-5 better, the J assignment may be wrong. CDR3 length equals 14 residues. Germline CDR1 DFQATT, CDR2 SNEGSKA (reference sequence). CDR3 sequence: CSARPRTSGSTQYF. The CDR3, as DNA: TGCAGTGCTAGGCCCCGAACTAGCGGCTCGACCCAGTACTTC.

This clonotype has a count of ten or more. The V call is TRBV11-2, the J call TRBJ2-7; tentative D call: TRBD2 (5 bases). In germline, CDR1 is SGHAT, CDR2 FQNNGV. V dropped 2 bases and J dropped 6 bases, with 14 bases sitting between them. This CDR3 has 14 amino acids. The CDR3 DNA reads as TGTGCCAGCAGCTTATCGGCGGGTAGAAGCGAGCAGTACTTC. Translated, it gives CASSLSAGRSEQYF.

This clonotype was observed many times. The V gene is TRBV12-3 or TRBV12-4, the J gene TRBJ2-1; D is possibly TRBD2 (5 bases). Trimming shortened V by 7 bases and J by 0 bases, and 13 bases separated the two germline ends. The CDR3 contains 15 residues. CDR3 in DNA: TGTGCCAGCACTTACGGGGATGCCTCCTACAATGAGCAGTTCTTC. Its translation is CASTYGDASYNEQFF.